This TCR beta chain was recorded in a study of shared clonotypes between healthy human individuals. Study results and caveats: Donors were few, which limited the genetic and exposure-history diversity represented.

Regarding this clone: The antigen is unknown.

Across several immunoSEQ plates, the genomic DNA of each subset was split evenly. Scientists sequenced DNA from unsorted PBMC on ten immunoSEQ deep assay plates. Clones were read by immunoSEQ multiplex PCR, and TCRdb kept only the in-frame ones, dropping some. The data hold 530,000 or so clones, with 60% to 80% observed a single time. This CDR3 region has 14 residues. Germline V gives CDR1 MDHEN, CDR2 SYDVKM. V was pared by 5 bases and J by 7 bases, with 6 bases of the junction left unmatched. The sequence came from a woman between 40 and 50 years old in good health. Some clones in this sample may be carry-over from other donors' samples. The sample consisted of PBMCs. This chain uses TRBV28 with TRBJ2-4, with TRBD2 identical over 9 bases. CDR3 nucleotide sequence: TGTGCCAGCAGTAAAGCGGGAGGATGGAACATTCAGTACTTC. Its protein product is CASSKAGGWNIQYF. Based on the CDR3 plus reference TRBV28 and TRBJ2-4, the full variable domain is DVKVTQSSRYLVKRTGEKVFLECVQDMDHENMFWYRQDPGLGLRLIYFSYDVKMKEKGDIPEGYSVSREKKERFSLILESASTNQTSMYLCASSKAGGWNIQYFGAGTRLSVL.